The 32 T cell receptor beta chains below were found in one sample sequenced in a study of cytomegalovirus exposure and HLA in healthy donors. Researchers ran the PCR with 60 Vbeta and 13 Jbeta primers. Data came from immunoSEQ multiplex PCR; TCRdb stores just in-frame clones and leaves some out. This sample's table has roughly 120,000 clones. Sequenced: PBMCs. These receptors were obtained from a man aged 35 to 55 in good health and CMV-seronegative.

The chain has TRBV4-1 and TRBJ2-1; tentative D call: TRBD2 (6 bases). Germline V lookup: CDR1 MGHRA, CDR2 YSYEKL. V lost 0 bases and J lost 2, with 8 bases in between. The CDR3 is 15 residues long. CDR3 sequence: CASSQEDYTYNEQFF. Written as DNA, the CDR3 is TGCGCCAGCAGCCAAGAGGACTACACCTACAATGAGCAGTTCTTC.

J is TRBJ1-1 and V is TRBV1; TRBD1, the table's D call, was not compared with the DNA. TRBV1 is tagged as a pseudogene. The CDR3 sequence is 18 residues long. The CDR3 region has the DNA TGCACCAGCAGCGGACGAACAGGGGGTAAAGGGGAGAACACTGAAGCTTTCTTT. Its translation is CTSSGRTGGKGENTEAFF.

The chain has TRBV10-3 and TRBJ2-1; D unresolved. Trimming stripped 10 bases from V and 7 bases from J, with 17 bases between. The CDR3 covers 13 residues. The germline gives CDR1 ENHRY, CDR2 SYGVKD. The DNA for the CDR3 is TGTGCCACCGCTTTACTGGTTTTTAATGAGCAGTTCTTC. Amino acids: CATALLVFNEQFF.

The rearrangement links TRBV18 to TRBJ1-4; the D gene is possibly TRBD1 (6 bases). V was trimmed by 5 bases and J by 6 bases, leaving 16 bases between them. Per the germline V gene, CDR1 is KGHSH and CDR2 is LQKENI. The CDR3 sequence is 15 residues long. CDR3 DNA: TGTGCCAGCTCATTCCGACAGGCGGTTGATGAAAAACTGTTTTTT. Translating it yields CASSFRQAVDEKLFF.

The chain combines TRBV11-3 with TRBJ2-7; TRBD2 aligns across 7 bases. The CDR3 totals 15 residues. Germline CDR1 and CDR2: SGHNT and YENEEA. V trimming: 5 bases; J trimming: 2 bases; junction bases outside the gene matches: 9. CDR3 bases: TGTGCCAGCAGCCTTGAGCGGGATCCAACCTACGAGCAGTACTTC. It translates to CASSLERDPTYEQYF.

The chain employs TRBV6-5 and TRBJ1-4; 8 bases are shared with TRBD1. CDR1 is MNHEY and CDR2 is SVGAGI in the germline V gene. Trimming took 0 bases from V and 8 from J; bases not matched to a gene: 5. The CDR3 sequence is 15 residues long. The CDR3 is CASSYSFGQGEKLFF. Written as DNA, the CDR3 is TGTGCCAGCAGTTACTCATTCGGACAGGGAGAAAAACTGTTTTTT.

This chain links TRBV7-8 with TRBJ2-2; 8 nucleotides line up with TRBD1. This CDR3 has 17 residues. V lost 1 base and J lost 5; bases outside the gene matches: 9. Germline-derived CDR1 and CDR2 are SGHVS and FQNEAQ. In DNA form, the CDR3 reads TGTGCCAGCAGCTTAGGTTTATCGACAGGGGCTACCGGGGAGCTGTTTTTT. It translates to CASSLGLSTGATGELFF.

This sequence joins TRBV5-5 and TRBJ2-5; 13 nucleotides agree with TRBD2. The CDR3 is 15 residues long. V was pared by 5 bases and J by 2 bases, with 3 bases of the junction left unmatched. CDR1 SGHKS and CDR2 YYEKEE come from the germline V gene (reference sequence). CDR3 protein: CASSWGLAGQETQYF. In DNA, the CDR3 is TGTGCCAGCAGTTGGGGACTAGCGGGACAAGAGACCCAGTACTTC.

The chain has TRBV11-2 and TRBJ1-1; D might be TRBD1 (5 bases). Trimming pared 4 bases from V and 5 bases from J, leaving 17 bases between. Germline assignment: CDR1 SGHAT and CDR2 FQNNGV. The CDR3 consists of 15 residues. The chain's CDR3 is CASSSISRGGTEAFF. CDR3 coding DNA: TGTGCCAGCAGCTCTATCAGCCGGGGGGGGACTGAAGCTTTCTTT.

CDR3 bases: TGTGCCATCAGTGGCCTCCTTCGACAGGTGGACTCCGAGCAGTACTTC. It is translated as CAISGLLRQVDSEQYF. This chain links TRBV10-3 with TRBJ2-7, with D tentatively TRBD1 (6 bases). V was trimmed by 4 bases and J by 6 bases, leaving 22 bases between them. The CDR3 spans 16 residues. Germline V gene lookup returns CDR1 ENHRY and CDR2 SYGVKD.

The V and J genes are TRBV11-2 and TRBJ2-5; 8 nucleotides line up with TRBD1. This CDR3 is built from 17 residues. Germline trimming cut 0 bases from V and 1 base from J; bases unmatched to any gene: 7. Germline assignment: CDR1 SGHAT and CDR2 FQNNGV. The CDR3 protein is CASSLEGQGSFQETQYF. The DNA for the CDR3 is TGTGCCAGCAGCTTAGAAGGACAGGGATCGTTCCAAGAGACCCAGTACTTC.

The gene calls are TRBV2 and TRBJ1-1; 10 bases fit TRBD1. CDR3 length equals 12 residues. The germline gives CDR1 SNHLY, CDR2 FYNNEI. Losses at the gene ends were 6 bases for V and 8 bases for J; bases not matched to a gene: 3. As DNA, the CDR3 is TGTGCCAGCAGGGGGGACAGGGGAGAAGCTTTCTTT. Amino acid sequence: CASRGDRGEAFF.

The chain joins TRBV5-1 to TRBJ2-2; TRBD1 is a possible D gene (7 bases). Trimming left V 4 bases short and J 2 bases short, with 12 bases between. Looked up from germline, CDR1 is SGHRS and CDR2 is YFSETQ. The CDR3 is 15 residues long. The CDR3 spells CASSAGQINTGELFF. For the CDR3, the DNA is TGCGCCAGCAGCGCGGGACAGATCAACACCGGGGAGCTGTTTTTT. The full variable domain, rest sourced from reference TRBV5-1 and TRBJ2-2, is KAGVTQTPRYLIKTRGQQVTLSCSPISGHRSVSWYQQTPGQGLQFLFEYFSETQRNKGNFPGRFSGRQFSNSRSEMNVSTLELGDSALYLCASSAGQINTGELFFGEGSRLTVL.

J is TRBJ2-7 and V is TRBV5-1; TRBD2 matches at 7 bases. CDR3 length: 16 residues. Germline CDR1 SGHRS, CDR2 YFSETQ. V lost 4 bases, J lost 7 bases, and 17 bases stayed unmatched. The DNA of the CDR3 is TGCGCCAGCAGCCCGGTGGGGGGGACTGCGCTCGAAGAGCAGTACTTC. It is translated as CASSPVGGTALEEQYF.

J is TRBJ1-5 and V is TRBV5-1, with TRBD1 as a possible D gene (5 bases). V was trimmed by 1 base and J by 3 bases, leaving 8 bases between them. Germline V gives CDR1 SGHRS, CDR2 YFSETQ. The CDR3 runs 14 residues. CDR3 coding DNA: TGCGCCAGCAGCTTGACAGGAGACAATCAGCCCCAGCATTTT. This sequence encodes CASSLTGDNQPQHF.

This chain joins TRBV18 and TRBJ2-5; possibly TRBD2 for D (6 bases). The germline V gene has CDR1 KGHSH and CDR2 LQKENI. Trimming took 3 bases from V and 10 from J, leaving 18 bases between them. The CDR3 is made up of 14 amino acids. The CDR3 nucleotides read TGTGCCAGCTCACCCCAAGCATTCCCGGGGGACCAGTACTTC. Translating gives CASSPQAFPGDQYF. The full variable domain, rest sourced from reference TRBV18 and TRBJ2-5, is NAGVMQNPRHLVRRRGQEARLRCSPMKGHSHVYWYRQLPEEGLKFMVYLQKENIIDESGMPKERFSAEFPKEGPSILRIQQVVRGDSAAYFCASSPQAFPGDQYFGPGTRLLVL.

The gene calls are TRBV19 and TRBJ1-1, with 9 bases matching TRBD1. The CDR3 has 15 amino acids. The junction had 10 bases not matched to a gene; V was cut back by 6 bases and J by 5 bases. CDR1 is LNHDA, CDR2 SQIVND, per germline (reference sequence). The CDR3 loop is CASRFKGQGFTEAFF. The DNA for the CDR3 is TGTGCCAGTAGATTCAAGGGACAGGGATTTACTGAAGCTTTCTTT.

The chain is built from TRBV7-2 and TRBJ1-2; D is undetermined. The ends were cut back, 0 bases at V and 3 bases at J, with 5 bases in the middle. CDR1 is SGHTA and CDR2 is FQGNSA in the germline V gene. The CDR3 length is 13 residues. This chain's CDR3 is CASSLARDYGYTF. The CDR3 region has the DNA TGTGCCAGCAGCTTAGCCCGGGACTATGGCTACACCTTC.

The chain is built from TRBV2 and TRBJ1-2, with TRBD1 matching over 11 bases. The length of the CDR3 is 14 residues. The germline V gene has CDR1 SNHLY and CDR2 FYNNEI. The V and J ends lost 6 bases and 3 bases, in that order; junction bases with no gene match: 3. CDR3 amino acids: CASRKGQGDYGYTF. DNA of the CDR3: TGTGCCAGCAGAAAGGGACAGGGGGACTATGGCTACACCTTC.

The chain couples TRBV6-5 to TRBJ2-7; TRBD1 is a possible D gene (6 bases). V was trimmed by 6 bases and J by 0 bases, leaving 12 bases between them. The CDR3 consists of 14 residues. From germline, CDR1 is MNHEY and CDR2 SVGAGI. The DNA for the CDR3 is TGTGCCAGCAGGGGTTTGGGGGCCTCCTACGAGCAGTACTTC. Translation: CASRGLGASYEQYF.

The chain carries TRBV29-1 and TRBJ2-2, with no clear D. CDR3 size: 11 residues. Germline V gene data show CDR1 as SQVTM and CDR2 as ANQGSEA. V lost 7 bases and J 2 bases, leaving 5 bases between the germline ends. In DNA form, the CDR3 reads TGCAGCGGGAGCAACACCGGGGAGCTGTTTTTT. This translates into CSGSNTGELFF.

Worth noting for this clone: The junction departs from germline at one end; a sequencing error may be responsible. The chain uses TRBV7-7 and TRBJ2-1, with TRBD2 matching 10 bases. The germline CDR1 and CDR2 sequences are SSHAT and FNYEAQ (reference sequence). The CDR3 has 18 residues. The CDR3 here is CASSQGASGRVAYNEQFF. CDR3 coding DNA: TGTGCTAGCAGCCAAGGGGCTAGCGGGAGAGTCGCCTACAATGAGCAGTTCTTC.

A note on this clone: The identical CDR3 is also encoded by other nucleotide sequences in the sample. The genes are TRBV6-6 and TRBJ2-7; 7 nucleotides agree with TRBD1. V shed 3 bases and J 7 bases; nucleotides not matched to a gene: 15. The CDR3 totals 16 residues. Germline assignment: CDR1 MNHNY and CDR2 SVGAGI (reference sequence). The CDR3 DNA reads as TGTGCCAGCAGTTATGCCCCTCCGGGACAGCTGAGTGAGCAGTACTTC. It codes for CASSYAPPGQLSEQYF.

This rearrangement joins TRBV30 to TRBJ2-3; 9 bases are shared with TRBD1. The junction had 4 bases not matched to a gene; V was cut back by 0 bases and J by 3 bases. CDR1 and CDR2 (germline): GTSNPN, SVGIG (reference sequence). This CDR3 comprises 15 residues. The chain's CDR3 is CAWSVGTGQTDTQYF. Written as DNA, the CDR3 is TGTGCCTGGAGTGTTGGGACAGGGCAGACAGATACGCAGTATTTT.

The genes are TRBV5-4 and TRBJ2-7; no firm D call. V was clipped by 2 bases and J by 7 bases, with 10 bases between them. Germline V gene sequence: CDR1 SGHNT, CDR2 YYREEE (reference sequence). The CDR3 has 12 amino acids. Here the CDR3 DNA reads TGTGCCAGCAGCTTCCCATTGAGGGAGCAGTACTTC. Its translation is CASSFPLREQYF.

The chain joins TRBV5-6 to TRBJ2-5; 13 bases fit TRBD2. The J call may be faulty, since TRBJ2-7 better matches the DNA end. CDR1 and CDR2 (germline): SGHDT, YYEEEE. The CDR3 is 16 residues long. DNA for the CDR3: TGTGCCAGCAGCCCGGGACTAGCGGGACAGAACTACGAGCAGTACTTC. It specifies CASSPGLAGQNYEQYF.

The rearrangement uses TRBV6-1 and TRBJ2-7; TRBD1 might be the D (6 bases). The CDR3 consists of 13 residues. V was cut by 6 bases and J by 11 bases, with 20 bases left in between. CDR1 is MNHNS and CDR2 is SASEGT in the germline V gene. CDR3 residues: CASRPIYRALEYF. The CDR3 bases are TGTGCCAGCAGGCCAATATACAGGGCATTGGAGTACTTC.

The chain recombines TRBV11-3 with TRBJ2-7, with 9 positions matching TRBD1. CDR3 length: 14 residues. V was pared by 5 bases and J by 3 bases, with 5 bases of the junction left unmatched. Germline-derived CDR1 and CDR2 are SGHNT and YENEEA. In DNA, the CDR3 is TGTGCCAGCAGCCGACGACAGGGGGACTACGAGCAGTACTTC. Its protein is CASSRRQGDYEQYF.

V is TRBV14 and J is TRBJ2-7, with a tentative D call TRBD1 (5 bases). CDR3 size: 16 residues. Germline-derived CDR1 and CDR2 are SGHDN and FVKESK. V was cut by 2 bases and J by 6 bases, with 20 bases left in between. Written as DNA, the CDR3 is TGTGCCAGCAGCCAACTTTACTCAGGGAAGGGCGGCGAGCAGTACTTC. Translated, it gives CASSQLYSGKGGEQYF.

The chain is built from TRBV5-4 and TRBJ1-1, with a possible D match to TRBD1 (6 bases). There are 14 residues in the CDR3. The V end lost 3 bases, the J end lost 8 bases, and 17 bases lay between the germline ends. Germline V gene lookup returns CDR1 SGHNT and CDR2 YYREEE (reference sequence). The CDR3 spells CASSSDRGTFEAFF. DNA of the CDR3: TGTGCCAGCAGCTCCGATCGAGGGACATTCGAAGCTTTCTTT.

The chain is built from TRBV7-2 and TRBJ2-1; 9 bases align to TRBD2. The CDR3 runs 17 residues. The J segment lost 8 bases and the V segment lost 1 base, leaving 12 bases of the junction unmatched. Germline-derived CDR1 and CDR2 are SGHTA and FQGNSA. The CDR3 coding sequence is TGTGCCAGCAGCTTAGGAATTAAAGCGGGAGGTGGGGATGAGCAGTTCTTC. Translated: CASSLGIKAGGGDEQFF.

This chain connects TRBV30 to TRBJ2-2; tentatively, D is TRBD2 (5 bases). V was clipped by 0 bases and J by 0 bases, with 17 bases between them. CDR3 length: 18 amino acids. CDR1 GTSNPN and CDR2 SVGIG come from the germline V gene (reference sequence). The DNA of the CDR3 is TGTGCCTGGAGTGTACGTCTCGGTGGGAGTCCGAACACCGGGGAGCTGTTTTTT. Amino acid sequence: CAWSVRLGGSPNTGELFF.